The source of this T cell receptor (beta chain) is a study of T cell responses to AZD1222 COVID-19 vaccine. Data came from immunoSEQ multiplex PCR; TCRdb stores just in-frame clones and leaves some out. Counted here are around 260,000 clones, approximately 95% occurring once; the ten biggest clones make up 0.5% to 0.7%. The CDR3 runs to 13 residues. V was cut by 2 bases and J by 4 bases, with 8 bases left in between. Germline V lookup: CDR1 MDHEN, CDR2 SYDVKM. This clone was seen a handful of times. This specimen consisted of peripheral blood, obtained on day 0 of AZD1222 vaccination. This receptor was identified in an adult in good health. The chain recombines TRBV28 with TRBJ1-2; D call uncertain. DNA for the CDR3: TGTGCCAGCAGTTTAGGAGGGATCTATGGCTACACCTTC. Translated: CASSLGGIYGYTF.